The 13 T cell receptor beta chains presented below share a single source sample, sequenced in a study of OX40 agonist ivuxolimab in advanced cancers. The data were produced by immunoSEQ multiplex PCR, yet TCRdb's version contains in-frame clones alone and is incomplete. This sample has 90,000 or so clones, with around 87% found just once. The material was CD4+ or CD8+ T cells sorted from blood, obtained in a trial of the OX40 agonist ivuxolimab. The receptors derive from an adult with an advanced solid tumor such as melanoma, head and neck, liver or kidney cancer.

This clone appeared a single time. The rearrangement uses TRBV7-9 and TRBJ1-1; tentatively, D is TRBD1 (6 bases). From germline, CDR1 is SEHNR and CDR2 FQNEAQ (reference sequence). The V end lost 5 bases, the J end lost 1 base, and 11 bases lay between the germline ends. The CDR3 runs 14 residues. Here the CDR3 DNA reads TGTGCCAGCAGCGCGGCGACAGGGAACACTGAAGCTTTCTTT. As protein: CASSAATGNTEAFF. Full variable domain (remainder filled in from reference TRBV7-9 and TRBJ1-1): DTGVSQNPRHKITKRGQNVTFRCDPISEHNRLYWYRQTLGQGPEFLTYFQNEAQLEKSRLLSDRFSAERPKGSFSTLEIQRTEQGDSAMYLCASSAATGNTEAFFGQGTRLTVV.

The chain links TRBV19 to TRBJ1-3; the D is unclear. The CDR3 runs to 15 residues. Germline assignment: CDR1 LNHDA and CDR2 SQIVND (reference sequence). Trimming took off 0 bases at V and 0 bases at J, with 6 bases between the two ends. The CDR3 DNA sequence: TGTGCCAGTAGTATAGAAGCAAGCTCTGGAAACACCATATATTTT. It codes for CASSIEASSGNTIYF.

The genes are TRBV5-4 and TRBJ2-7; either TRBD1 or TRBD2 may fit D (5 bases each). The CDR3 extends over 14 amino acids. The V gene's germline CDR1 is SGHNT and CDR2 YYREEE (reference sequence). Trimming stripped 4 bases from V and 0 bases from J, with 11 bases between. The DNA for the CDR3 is TGTGCCAGCAGCCCGGGACGGAGCTCCTACGAGCAGTACTTC. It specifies CASSPGRSSYEQYF.

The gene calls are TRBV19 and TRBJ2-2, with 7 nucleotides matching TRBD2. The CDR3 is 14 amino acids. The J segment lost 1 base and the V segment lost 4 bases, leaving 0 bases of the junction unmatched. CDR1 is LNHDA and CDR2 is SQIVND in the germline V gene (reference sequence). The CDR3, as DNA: TGTGCCAGTAGTACTAGCGGGAACACCGGGGAGCTGTTTTTT. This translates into CASSTSGNTGELFF.

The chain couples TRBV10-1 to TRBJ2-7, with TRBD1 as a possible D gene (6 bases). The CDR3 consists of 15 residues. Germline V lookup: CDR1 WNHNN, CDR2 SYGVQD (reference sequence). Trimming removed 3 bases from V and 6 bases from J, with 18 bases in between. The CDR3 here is CASSDGGRGSGEQYF. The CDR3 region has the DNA TGCGCCAGCAGTGATGGTGGCAGGGGAAGTGGCGAGCAGTACTTC.

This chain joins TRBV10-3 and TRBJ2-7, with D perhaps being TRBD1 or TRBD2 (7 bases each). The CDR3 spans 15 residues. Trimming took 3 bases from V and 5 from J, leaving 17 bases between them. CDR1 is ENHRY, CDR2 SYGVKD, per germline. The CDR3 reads CAISERRQGGDEQYF. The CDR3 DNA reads TGTGCCATCAGTGAAAGGAGACAGGGAGGGGACGAGCAGTACTTC.

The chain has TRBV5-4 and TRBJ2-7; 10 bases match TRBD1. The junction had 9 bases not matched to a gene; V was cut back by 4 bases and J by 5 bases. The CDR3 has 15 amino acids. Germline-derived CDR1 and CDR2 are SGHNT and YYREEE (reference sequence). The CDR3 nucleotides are TGTGCCAGCAGCCACCCGACAGGGGGCTACCACGAGCAGTACTTC. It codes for CASSHPTGGYHEQYF. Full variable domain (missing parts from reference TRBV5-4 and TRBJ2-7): ETGVTQSPTHLIKTRGQQVTLRCSSQSGHNTVSWYQQALGQGPQFIFQYYREEENGRGNFPPRFSGLQFPNYSSELNVNALELDDSALYLCASSHPTGGYHEQYFGPGTRLTVT.

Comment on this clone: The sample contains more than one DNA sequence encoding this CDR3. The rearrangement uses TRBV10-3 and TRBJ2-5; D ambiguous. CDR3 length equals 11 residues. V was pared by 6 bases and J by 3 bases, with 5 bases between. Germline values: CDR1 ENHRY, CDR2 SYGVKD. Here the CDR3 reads CAIRGEETQYF. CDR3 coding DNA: TGTGCCATCAGGGGTGAAGAGACCCAGTACTTC.

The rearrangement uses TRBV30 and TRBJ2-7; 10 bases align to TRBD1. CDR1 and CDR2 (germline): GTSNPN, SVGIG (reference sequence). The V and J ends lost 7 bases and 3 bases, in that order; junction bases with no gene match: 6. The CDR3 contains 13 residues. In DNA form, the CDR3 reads TGTGCCTTCCTCCGGGACAGGGGCTACGAGCAGTACTTC. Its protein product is CAFLRDRGYEQYF.

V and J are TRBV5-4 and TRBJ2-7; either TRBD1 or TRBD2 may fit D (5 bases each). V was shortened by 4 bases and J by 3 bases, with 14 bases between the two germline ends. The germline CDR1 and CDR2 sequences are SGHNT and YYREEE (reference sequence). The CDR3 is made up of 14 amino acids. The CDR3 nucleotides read TGTGCCAGCAGCCGGGACCCCACAATCTACGAGCAGTACTTC. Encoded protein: CASSRDPTIYEQYF.

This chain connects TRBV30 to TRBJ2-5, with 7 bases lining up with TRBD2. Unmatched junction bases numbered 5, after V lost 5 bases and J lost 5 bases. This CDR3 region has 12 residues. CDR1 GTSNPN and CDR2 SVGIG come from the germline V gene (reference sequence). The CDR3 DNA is TGTGCCTGGGGGTCCGGGGGGGAGACCCAGTACTTC. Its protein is CAWGSGGETQYF.

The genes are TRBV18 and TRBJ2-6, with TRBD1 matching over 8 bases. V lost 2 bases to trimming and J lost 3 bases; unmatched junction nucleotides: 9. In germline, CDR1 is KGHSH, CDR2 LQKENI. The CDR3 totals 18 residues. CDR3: CASSPVQGAPYGANVLTF. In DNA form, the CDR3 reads TGTGCCAGCTCACCAGTCCAGGGGGCTCCCTATGGGGCCAACGTCCTGACTTTC.

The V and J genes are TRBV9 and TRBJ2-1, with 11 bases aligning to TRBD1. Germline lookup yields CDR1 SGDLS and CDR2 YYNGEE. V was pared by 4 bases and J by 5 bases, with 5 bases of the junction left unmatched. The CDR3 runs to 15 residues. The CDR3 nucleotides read TGTGCCAGCAGCTATGGACAGGGGGCCGACAATGAGCAGTTCTTC. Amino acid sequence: CASSYGQGADNEQFF.